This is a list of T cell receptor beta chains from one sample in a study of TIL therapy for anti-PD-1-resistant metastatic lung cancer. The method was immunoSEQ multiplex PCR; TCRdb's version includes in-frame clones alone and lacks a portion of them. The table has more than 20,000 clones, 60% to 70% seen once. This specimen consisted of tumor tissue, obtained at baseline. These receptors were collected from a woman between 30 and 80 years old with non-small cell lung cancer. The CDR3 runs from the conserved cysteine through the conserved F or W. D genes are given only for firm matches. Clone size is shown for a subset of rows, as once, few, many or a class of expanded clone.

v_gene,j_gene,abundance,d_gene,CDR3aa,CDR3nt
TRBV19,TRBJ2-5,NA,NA,CAVGGGFEETQYF,TGTGCCGTAGGAGGGGGTTTCGAAGAGACCCAGTACTTC
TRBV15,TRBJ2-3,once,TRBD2,CATSRLAGEGTDTQYF,TGTGCCACCAGCAGACTAGCGGGAGAGGGCACAGATACGCAGTATTTT
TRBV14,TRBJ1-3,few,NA,CASSLKGNTIYF,TGTGCCAGCAGCCTCAAAGGAAACACCATATATTTT
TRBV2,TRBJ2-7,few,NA,CASRFSGSSYEQYF,TGTGCCAGCAGATTCAGCGGTAGCTCCTACGAGCAGTACTTC
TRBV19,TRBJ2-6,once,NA,CASSSNAGGANVLTF,TGTGCCAGTAGCAGCAACGCTGGTGGGGCCAACGTCCTGACTTTC
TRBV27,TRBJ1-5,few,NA,CASSLEGQQPQHF,TGTGCCAGCAGTTTAGAGGGTCAACAGCCCCAGCATTTT
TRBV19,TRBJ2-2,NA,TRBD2,CASSSTGTSGYVGELFF,TGTGCCAGTAGCAGCACCGGGACTAGCGGCTATGTCGGGGAGCTGTTTTTT
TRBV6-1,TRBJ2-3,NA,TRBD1,CASSEGTGVTDTQYF,TGTGCCAGCAGTGAGGGGACAGGGGTCACAGATACGCAGTATTTT
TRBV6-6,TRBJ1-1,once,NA,CASSHWGTNTEAFF,TGTGCCAGCAGTCATTGGGGGACGAACACTGAAGCTTTCTTT
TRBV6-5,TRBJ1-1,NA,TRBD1,CASRNRGRDTEAFF,TGTGCCAGCAGGAACAGGGGGAGGGACACTGAAGCTTTCTTT
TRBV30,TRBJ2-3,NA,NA,CAWSVGASGTDTQYF,TGTGCCTGGAGTGTGGGTGCTAGCGGCACAGATACGCAGTATTTT
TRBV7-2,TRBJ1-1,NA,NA,CASSGQTYTEAFF,TGTGCCAGCAGTGGACAGACCTACACTGAAGCTTTCTTT
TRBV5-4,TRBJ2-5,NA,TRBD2,CASSQEDSGEETQYF,TGTGCCAGCAGCCAAGAGGATAGCGGGGAGGAGACCCAGTACTTC
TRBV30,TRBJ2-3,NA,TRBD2,CAWTSGRRDTQYF,TGTGCCTGGACTAGCGGGAGAAGAGATACGCAGTATTTT
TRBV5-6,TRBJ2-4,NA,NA,CASSLAGHPGYIQYF,TGTGCCAGCAGCTTGGCGGGACACCCGGGTTACATTCAGTACTTC